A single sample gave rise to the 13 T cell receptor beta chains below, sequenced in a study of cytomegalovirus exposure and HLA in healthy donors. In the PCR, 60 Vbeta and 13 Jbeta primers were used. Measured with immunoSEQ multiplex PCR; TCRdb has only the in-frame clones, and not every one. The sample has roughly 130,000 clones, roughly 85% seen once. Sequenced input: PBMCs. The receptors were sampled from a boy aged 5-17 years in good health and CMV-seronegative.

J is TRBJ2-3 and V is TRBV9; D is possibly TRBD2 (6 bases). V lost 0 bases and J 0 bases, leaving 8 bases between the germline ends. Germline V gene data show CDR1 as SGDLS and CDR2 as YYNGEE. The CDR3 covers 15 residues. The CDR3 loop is CASSVEGTSTDTQYF. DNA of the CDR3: TGTGCCAGCAGCGTAGAGGGGACTAGCACAGATACGCAGTATTTT. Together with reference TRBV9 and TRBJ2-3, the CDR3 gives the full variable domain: DSGVTQTPKHLITATGQRVTLRCSPRSGDLSVYWYQQSLDQGLQFLIQYYNGEERAKGNILERFSAQQFPDLHSELNLSSLELGDSALYFCASSVEGTSTDTQYFGPGTRLTVL.

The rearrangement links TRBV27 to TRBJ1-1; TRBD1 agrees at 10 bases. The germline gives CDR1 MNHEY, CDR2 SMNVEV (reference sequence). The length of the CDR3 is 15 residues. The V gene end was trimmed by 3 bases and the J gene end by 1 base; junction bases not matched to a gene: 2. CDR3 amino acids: CASSFWTGGNTEAFF. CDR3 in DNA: TGTGCCAGCAGTTTTTGGACAGGGGGGAACACTGAAGCTTTCTTT.

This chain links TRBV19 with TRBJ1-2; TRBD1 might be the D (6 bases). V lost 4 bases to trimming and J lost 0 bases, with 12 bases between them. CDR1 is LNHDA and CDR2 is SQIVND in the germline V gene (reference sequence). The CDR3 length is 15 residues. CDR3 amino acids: CASSKIRQANYGYTF. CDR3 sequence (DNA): TGTGCCAGTAGTAAGATACGACAGGCTAACTATGGCTACACCTTC.

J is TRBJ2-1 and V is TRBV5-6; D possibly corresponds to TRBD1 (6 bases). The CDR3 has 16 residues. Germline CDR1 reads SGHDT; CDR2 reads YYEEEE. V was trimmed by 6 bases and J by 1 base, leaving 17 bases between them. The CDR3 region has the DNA TGTGCCAGCACCTGGGGGCGGCCGTGGTCCTACAATGAGCAGTTCTTC. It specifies CASTWGRPWSYNEQFF.

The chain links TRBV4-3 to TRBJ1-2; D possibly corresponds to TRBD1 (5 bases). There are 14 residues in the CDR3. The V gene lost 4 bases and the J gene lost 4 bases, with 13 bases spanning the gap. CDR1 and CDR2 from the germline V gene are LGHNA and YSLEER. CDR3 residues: CASSPELGPYGYTF. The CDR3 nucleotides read TGCGCCAGCAGCCCGGAACTGGGGCCCTATGGCTACACCTTC.

CDR3 coding DNA: TGTGCCAGCAGCTTAGGGGGGACAGGGGTGGCAAATGAGCAGTTCTTC. The encoded protein is CASSLGGTGVANEQFF. The J gene is TRBJ2-1, the V gene TRBV7-9; 10 nucleotides align to TRBD1. Germline V gives CDR1 SEHNR, CDR2 FQNEAQ (reference sequence). V shed 1 base and J 7 bases; nucleotides not matched to a gene: 7. The CDR3 has 16 amino acids.

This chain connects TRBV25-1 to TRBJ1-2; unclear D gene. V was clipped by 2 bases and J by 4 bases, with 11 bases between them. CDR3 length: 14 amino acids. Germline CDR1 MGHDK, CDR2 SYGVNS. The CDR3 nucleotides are TGTGCCAGCAGTGAAGCGGGTAGGACCTATGGCTACACCTTC. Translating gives CASSEAGRTYGYTF.

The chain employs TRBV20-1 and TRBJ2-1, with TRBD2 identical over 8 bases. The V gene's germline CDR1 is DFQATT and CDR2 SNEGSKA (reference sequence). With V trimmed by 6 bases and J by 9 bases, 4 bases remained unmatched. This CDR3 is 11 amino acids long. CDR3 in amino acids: CSAPTSGEQFF. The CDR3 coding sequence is TGCAGTGCGCCTACTAGCGGTGAGCAGTTCTTC.

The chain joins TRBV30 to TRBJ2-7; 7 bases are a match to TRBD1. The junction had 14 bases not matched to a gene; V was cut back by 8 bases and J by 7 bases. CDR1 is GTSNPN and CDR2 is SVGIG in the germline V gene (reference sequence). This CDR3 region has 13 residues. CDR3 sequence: CAGHRGPIGEQYF. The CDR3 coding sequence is TGTGCCGGGCACAGGGGACCTATAGGAGAGCAGTACTTC.

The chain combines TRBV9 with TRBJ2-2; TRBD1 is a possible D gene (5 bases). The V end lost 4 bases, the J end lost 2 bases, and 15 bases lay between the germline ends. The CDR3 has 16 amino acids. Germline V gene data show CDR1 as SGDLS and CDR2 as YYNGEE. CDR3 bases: TGTGCCAGCAGCCCCCCTGGGCAGGGTAACACCGGGGAGCTGTTTTTT. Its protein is CASSPPGQGNTGELFF.

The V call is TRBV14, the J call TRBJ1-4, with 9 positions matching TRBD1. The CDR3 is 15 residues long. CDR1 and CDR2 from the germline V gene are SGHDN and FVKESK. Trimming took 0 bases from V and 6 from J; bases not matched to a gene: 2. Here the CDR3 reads CASSQEWTGDEKLFF. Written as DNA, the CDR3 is TGTGCCAGCAGCCAAGAATGGACAGGGGATGAAAAACTGTTTTTT.

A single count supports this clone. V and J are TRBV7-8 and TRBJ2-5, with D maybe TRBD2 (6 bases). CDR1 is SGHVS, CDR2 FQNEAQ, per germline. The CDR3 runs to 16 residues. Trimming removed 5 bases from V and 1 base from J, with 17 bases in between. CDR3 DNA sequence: TGTGCCAGCAGCCAACACTTCGGAGGGCCCCAAGAGACCCAGTACTTC. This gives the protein CASSQHFGGPQETQYF.

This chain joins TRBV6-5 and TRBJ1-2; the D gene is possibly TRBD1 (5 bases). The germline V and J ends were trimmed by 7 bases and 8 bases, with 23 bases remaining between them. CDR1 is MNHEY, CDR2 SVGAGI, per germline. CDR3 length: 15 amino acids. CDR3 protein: CASNQDSTILRGYTF. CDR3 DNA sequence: TGTGCCAGCAACCAAGACAGCACGATTTTACGGGGCTACACCTTC.